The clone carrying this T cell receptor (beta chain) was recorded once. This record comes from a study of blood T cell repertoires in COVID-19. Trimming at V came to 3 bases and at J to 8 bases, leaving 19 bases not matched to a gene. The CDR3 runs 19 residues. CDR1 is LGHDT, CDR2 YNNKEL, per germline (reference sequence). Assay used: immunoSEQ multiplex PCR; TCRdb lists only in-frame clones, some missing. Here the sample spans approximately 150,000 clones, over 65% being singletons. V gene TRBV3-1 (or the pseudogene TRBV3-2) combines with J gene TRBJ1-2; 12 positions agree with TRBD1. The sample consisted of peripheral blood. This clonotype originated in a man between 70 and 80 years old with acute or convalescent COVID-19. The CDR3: CASSHAWGTGGDFLRGYTF. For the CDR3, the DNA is TGTGCCAGCAGCCATGCTTGGGGGACAGGGGGCGATTTTTTGCGAGGCTACACCTTC.